The clone carrying this T cell receptor beta chain came up many times. Its specificity is not known. The time point: newly diagnosed GD, antithyroid drugs for less than 3 months. The TCR library was prepared using RNA isolated from PBMCs. American Thyroid Association guidelines defined how Graves' disease was diagnosed. This specimen belongs to a study of regulatory T cells in long-lasting Graves disease. Turning to the study itself: Prior antithyroid drug treatment in newly diagnosed Graves' patients lasted under 3 months. Overall study findings and caveats: Peripheral blood alone, not thyroid tissue, underwent study. Persistent disease samples used TRBV28, TRBJ1-2 and TRBJ2-5 preferentially.

Arm-PCR of CDR3 regions and iRepertoire HTBI primers were the basis on which TCR beta libraries were built. One entry per CDR3 protein, called by TCRdb with MiXCR from the multiplex PCR reads. The sample yields under 250,000 distinct CDR3 sequences, 20% seen once. The CDR3 extends over 12 amino acids. V shed 7 bases and J shed 8 bases, with 14 bases lying between them. This TCR was recovered from a female donor with Graves disease. This sample comprised peripheral blood mononuclear cells (PBMCs), obtained at new diagnosis, from a patient treated with antithyroid drugs. The V call is TRBV12-3 or TRBV12-4, the J call TRBJ1-2, with D maybe TRBD1 (5 bases). CDR3 protein: CASTLGGVGYTF. For the CDR3, the DNA is TGTGCCAGCACACTGGGGGGAGTCGGCTACACCTTC.